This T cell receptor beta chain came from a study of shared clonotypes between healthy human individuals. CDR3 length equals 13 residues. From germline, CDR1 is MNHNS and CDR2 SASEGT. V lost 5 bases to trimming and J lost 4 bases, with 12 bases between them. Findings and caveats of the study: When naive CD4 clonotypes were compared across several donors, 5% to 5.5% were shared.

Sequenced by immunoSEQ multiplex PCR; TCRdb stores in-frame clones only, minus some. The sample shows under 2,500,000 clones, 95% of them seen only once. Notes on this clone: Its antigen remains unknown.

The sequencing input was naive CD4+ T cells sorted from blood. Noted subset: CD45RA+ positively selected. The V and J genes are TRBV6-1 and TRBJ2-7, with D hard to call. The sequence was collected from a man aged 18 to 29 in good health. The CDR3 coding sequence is TGTGCCAGCAGTTTGTATAATCTATACGAGCAGTACTTC. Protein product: CASSLYNLYEQYF.